This T cell receptor beta chain emerged from a study of CD8+ T cells in alopecia areata. Findings and caveats of the study: Clonality in lesional scalp, especially alopecia totalis/universalis, exceeded that of normal scalp.

From germline, CDR1 is SGHDN and CDR2 FVKESK. The CDR3 runs 12 residues. Deletions cut 0 bases from V and 7 bases from J, with 4 bases between. This clone came up a few times. Antigen unknown. The authors extracted RNA and reverse transcribed it into cDNA as the sequencing template. Profiled with immunoSEQ multiplex PCR; TCRdb holds only in-frame clones, not every one. The table records some 150,000 clones, around two thirds of them present only once. The TCR comes from a human donor in good health. The chain has TRBV14 and TRBJ2-1; D remains unclear. The material sequenced was CD8+ T cells sorted from blood. CDR3 nucleotides: TGTGCCAGCAGCCAAGACCGGAATGAGCAGTTCTTC. Translation: CASSQDRNEQFF.